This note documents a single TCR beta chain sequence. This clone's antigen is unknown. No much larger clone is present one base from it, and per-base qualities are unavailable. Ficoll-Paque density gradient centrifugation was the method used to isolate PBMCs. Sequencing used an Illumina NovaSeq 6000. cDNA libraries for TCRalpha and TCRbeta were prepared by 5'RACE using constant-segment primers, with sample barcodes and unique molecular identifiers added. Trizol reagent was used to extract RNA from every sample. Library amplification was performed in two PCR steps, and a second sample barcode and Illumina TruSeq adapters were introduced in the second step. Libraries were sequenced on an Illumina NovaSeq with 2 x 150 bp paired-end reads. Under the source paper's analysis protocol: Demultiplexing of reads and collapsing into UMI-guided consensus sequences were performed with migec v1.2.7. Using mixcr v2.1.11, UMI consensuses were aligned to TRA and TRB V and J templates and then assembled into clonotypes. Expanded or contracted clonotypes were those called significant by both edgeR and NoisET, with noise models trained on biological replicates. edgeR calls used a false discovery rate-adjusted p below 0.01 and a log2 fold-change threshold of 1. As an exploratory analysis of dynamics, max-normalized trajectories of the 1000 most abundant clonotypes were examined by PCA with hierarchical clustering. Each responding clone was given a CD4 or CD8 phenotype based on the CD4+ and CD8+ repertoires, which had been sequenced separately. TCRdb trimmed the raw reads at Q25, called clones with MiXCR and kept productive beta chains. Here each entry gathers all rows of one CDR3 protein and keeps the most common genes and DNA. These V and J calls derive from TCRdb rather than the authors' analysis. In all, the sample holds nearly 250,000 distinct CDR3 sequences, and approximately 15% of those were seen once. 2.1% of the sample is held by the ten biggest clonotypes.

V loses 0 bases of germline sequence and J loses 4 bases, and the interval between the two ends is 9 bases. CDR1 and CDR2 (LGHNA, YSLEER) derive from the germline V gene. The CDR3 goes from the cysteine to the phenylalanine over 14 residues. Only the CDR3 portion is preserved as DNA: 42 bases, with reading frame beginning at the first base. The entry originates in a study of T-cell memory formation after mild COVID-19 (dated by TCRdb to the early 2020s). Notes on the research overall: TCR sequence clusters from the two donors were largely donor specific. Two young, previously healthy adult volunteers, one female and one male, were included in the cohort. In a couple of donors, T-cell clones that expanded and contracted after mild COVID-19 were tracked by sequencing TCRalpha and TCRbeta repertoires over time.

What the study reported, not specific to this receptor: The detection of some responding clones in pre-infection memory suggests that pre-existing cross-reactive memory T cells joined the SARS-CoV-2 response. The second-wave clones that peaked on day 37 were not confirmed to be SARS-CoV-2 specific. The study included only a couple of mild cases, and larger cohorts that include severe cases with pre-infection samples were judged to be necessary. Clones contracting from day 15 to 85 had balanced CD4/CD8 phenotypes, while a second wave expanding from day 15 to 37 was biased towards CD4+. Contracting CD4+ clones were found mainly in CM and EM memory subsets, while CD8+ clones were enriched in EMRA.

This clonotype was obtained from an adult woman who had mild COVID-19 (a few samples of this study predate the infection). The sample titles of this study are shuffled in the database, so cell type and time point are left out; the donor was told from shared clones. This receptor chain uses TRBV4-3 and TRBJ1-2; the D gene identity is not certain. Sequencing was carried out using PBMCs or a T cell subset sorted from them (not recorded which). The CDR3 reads CASSQESGVYGYTF. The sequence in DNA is TGCGCCAGCAGCCAAGAATCCGGAGTCTATGGCTACACCTTC.